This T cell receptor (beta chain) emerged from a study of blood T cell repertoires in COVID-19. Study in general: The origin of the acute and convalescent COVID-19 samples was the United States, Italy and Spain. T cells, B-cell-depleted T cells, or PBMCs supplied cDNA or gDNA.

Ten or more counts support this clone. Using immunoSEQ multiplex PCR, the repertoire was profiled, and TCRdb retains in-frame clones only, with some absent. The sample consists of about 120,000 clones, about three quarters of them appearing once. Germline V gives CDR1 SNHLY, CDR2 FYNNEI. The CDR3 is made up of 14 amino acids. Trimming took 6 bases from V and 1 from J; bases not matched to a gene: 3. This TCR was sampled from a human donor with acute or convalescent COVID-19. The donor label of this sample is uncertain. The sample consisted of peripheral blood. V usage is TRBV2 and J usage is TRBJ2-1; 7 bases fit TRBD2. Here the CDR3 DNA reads TGTGCCAGCAGAAGACTAGCTTCCTACAATGAGCAGTTCTTC. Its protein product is CASRRLASYNEQFF.